These 32 T cell receptor beta chains share one sample of origin, sequenced in a study of cytotoxic CD8 clonotypes in ibrutinib-treated CLL. Assay used: immunoSEQ multiplex PCR; TCRdb lists only in-frame clones, some missing. The sample has 150,000 or so clones; about four fifths are singletons. The sample here was PBMCs, taken after 12 months of ibrutinib treatment. Source of these receptors: a human donor with chronic lymphocytic leukemia.

The gene calls are TRBV4-1 and TRBJ1-2; no clear D gene. The ends were cut back, 2 bases at V and 2 bases at J, with 12 bases in the middle. CDR1 MGHRA and CDR2 YSYEKL come from the germline V gene. This CDR3 has 15 amino acids. Here the CDR3 DNA reads TGCGCCAGCAGCCAACTCGCGGGGATGAACTATGGCTACACCTTC. Residues: CASSQLAGMNYGYTF.

CDR3 DNA sequence: TGTGCCAGCAGCCAAGGGGCTAGCGGGAGGGCCTGGCAGTACTTC. Translated, it gives CASSQGASGRAWQYF. The rearrangement joins TRBV4-2 to TRBJ2-7; 12 bases fit TRBD2. J lost 9 bases, V lost 1 base, and 7 bases had no gene match. This CDR3 has 15 amino acids. The V gene's germline CDR1 is LGHNA and CDR2 YNFKEQ.

This chain uses TRBV5-1 with TRBJ2-3; D is perhaps TRBD1 (6 bases). The CDR3 is 14 amino acids. The V gene lost 1 base and the J gene lost 1 base, with 7 bases spanning the gap. Germline assignment: CDR1 SGHRS and CDR2 YFSETQ. The DNA for the CDR3 is TGCGCCAGCAGCTTGTACAGGGGCACAGATACGCAGTATTTT. Amino acid sequence: CASSLYRGTDTQYF.

CDR3 nucleotide sequence: TGTGCCAGCAGCCGAAAGAACCTGTATGGCTACACCTTC. This translates into CASSRKNLYGYTF. The V gene is TRBV14, the J gene TRBJ1-2; D remains ambiguous. V lost 4 bases to trimming and J lost 5 bases, with 11 bases between them. Germline assignment: CDR1 SGHDN and CDR2 FVKESK. The CDR3 loop spans 13 amino acids.

The chain combines TRBV7-8 with TRBJ2-3; D is possibly TRBD1 (5 bases). CDR1 and CDR2 (germline): SGHVS, FQNEAQ. CDR3 size: 12 residues. The V gene lost 5 bases and the J gene lost 3 bases, with 6 bases spanning the gap. Here the CDR3 DNA reads TGTGCCAGCAGCCGACAGACAGATACGCAGTATTTT. This sequence encodes CASSRQTDTQYF.

This chain uses TRBV19 with TRBJ1-2; D is unresolved. Trimming shortened V by 6 bases and J by 0 bases, and 8 bases separated the two germline ends. This CDR3 region has 13 residues. Germline CDR1 reads LNHDA; CDR2 reads SQIVND (reference sequence). The CDR3 spells CASSFGTNYGYTF. In DNA form, the CDR3 reads TGTGCCAGTAGCTTCGGAACTAACTATGGCTACACCTTC.

The gene calls are TRBV18 and TRBJ2-5; D gene uncertain. The CDR3 spans 12 residues. Trimming took off 0 bases at V and 5 bases at J, with 4 bases between the two ends. Looked up from germline, CDR1 is KGHSH and CDR2 is LQKENI. The CDR3 nucleotides are TGTGCCAGCTCACCACCGTTGGAGACCCAGTACTTC. It codes for CASSPPLETQYF.

There are a few counts of this clone. V gene TRBV28 combines with J gene TRBJ1-5; 9 nucleotides agree with TRBD1. In germline, CDR1 is MDHEN, CDR2 SYDVKM. The V segment lost 6 bases and the J segment 6 bases; nucleotides outside the gene matches: 12. The CDR3 is 16 amino acids. The DNA of the CDR3 is TGTGCCAGCAGCATATCCGGGACAGGGAAGGTTCAGCCCCAGCATTTT. Protein sequence: CASSISGTGKVQPQHF.

The J gene is TRBJ2-5, the V gene TRBV5-1; D is unclear. The CDR3 covers 14 residues. The germline CDR1 and CDR2 sequences are SGHRS and YFSETQ. V was clipped by 0 bases and J by 2 bases, with 8 bases between them. The CDR3 region has the DNA TGCGCCAGCAGCTTGGTCCCTAATCAAGAGACCCAGTACTTC. The encoded protein is CASSLVPNQETQYF.

This clone was observed a single time. The chain employs TRBV29-1 and TRBJ2-1, with D perhaps TRBD1 (6 bases). Germline values: CDR1 SQVTM, CDR2 ANQGSEA. V was cut by 3 bases and J by 2 bases, with 14 bases left in between. The CDR3 is 15 residues long. The CDR3 loop is CSVDKPQGTYNEQFF. Here the CDR3 DNA reads TGCAGCGTTGATAAGCCCCAGGGGACCTACAATGAGCAGTTCTTC.

The CDR3 DNA follows: TGTGCCAGCAGCCTGGGACGAAACTCTGGGGCCAACGTCCTGACTTTC. Protein: CASSLGRNSGANVLTF. The chain combines TRBV2 with TRBJ2-6, with D possibly called TRBD1 or TRBD2 (5 bases each). CDR1 SNHLY and CDR2 FYNNEI come from the germline V gene. Trimming cost V 6 bases and J 0 bases, with 12 bases left between them. This CDR3 has 16 amino acids.

The V and J genes are TRBV6-5 and TRBJ1-1; D may be TRBD1 (6 bases). Trimming took 1 base from V and 1 from J, leaving 13 bases between them. The CDR3 totals 16 residues. Germline V lookup: CDR1 MNHEY, CDR2 SVGAGI. CDR3 bases: TGTGCCAGCAGTTACTATGGGGGGGGCAAGAACACTGAAGCTTTCTTT. Amino acid sequence: CASSYYGGGKNTEAFF.

This clone has just a few counts. V and J are TRBV4-2 and TRBJ2-5; D remains unclear. Germline V gene sequence: CDR1 LGHNA, CDR2 YNFKEQ. The CDR3 consists of 15 residues. Trimming took off 0 bases at V and 0 bases at J, with 8 bases between the two ends. The CDR3 protein is CASSQDRTHQETQYF. The CDR3 nucleotides read TGTGCCAGCAGCCAAGATCGGACCCACCAAGAGACCCAGTACTTC.

The rearrangement joins TRBV30 to TRBJ1-1, with unresolved D. Trimming removed 2 bases at V and 4 bases at J, with 11 bases between. The CDR3 loop spans 13 amino acids. Germline CDR1 is GTSNPN and CDR2 is SVGIG (reference sequence). CDR3: CAWSQNRGTEAFF. CDR3 bases: TGTGCCTGGAGTCAGAATCGGGGCACTGAAGCTTTCTTT.

The gene calls are TRBV18 and TRBJ2-3, with D unresolved. This CDR3 has 13 amino acids. The germline V and J ends were trimmed by 6 bases and 2 bases, with 9 bases remaining between them. Germline loops: CDR1 KGHSH, CDR2 LQKENI. CDR3 sequence reads: CASSPVLTDTQYF. In nucleotides, the CDR3 is TGTGCCAGCTCGCCCGTTCTCACAGATACGCAGTATTTT.

The gene calls are TRBV5-6 and TRBJ1-1; no clear D. Germline V gene sequence: CDR1 SGHDT, CDR2 YYEEEE. This CDR3 spans 14 amino acids. V was cut by 4 bases and J by 1 base, with 11 bases left in between. CDR3 sequence reads: CASSPGGRNTEAFF. CDR3 sequence (DNA): TGTGCCAGCAGCCCGGGCGGTAGGAACACTGAAGCTTTCTTT.

The rearrangement joins TRBV4-1 to TRBJ2-3; perhaps TRBD1 as D (5 bases). The CDR3 totals 16 residues. Germline assignment: CDR1 MGHRA and CDR2 YSYEKL. Trimming left V 1 base short and J 0 bases short, with 11 bases between. The CDR3 region has the DNA TGCGCCAGCAGCCAAGGGAGTGGGGCTAGCACAGATACGCAGTATTTT. Its protein product is CASSQGSGASTDTQYF.

This clone showed up just once. The chain has TRBV6-5 and TRBJ2-5, with D possibly being TRBD2 (5 bases). Trimming left V 5 bases short and J 5 bases short, with 15 bases between. This CDR3 region has 14 residues. Germline CDR1 and CDR2: MNHEY and SVGAGI. CDR3 nucleotide sequence: TGTGCCAGCAGTCCCTTATATTCGGGGGAGACCCAGTACTTC. Translation gives CASSPLYSGETQYF.

The chain uses TRBV7-9 and TRBJ2-5; 8 bases align to TRBD2. This CDR3 has 15 residues. CDR1 is SEHNR and CDR2 is FQNEAQ in the germline V gene (reference sequence). The junction had 8 bases not matched to a gene; V was cut back by 3 bases and J by 5 bases. CDR3 loop: CASSLAGGAFETQYF. CDR3 coding DNA: TGTGCCAGCAGCTTGGCCGGGGGGGCCTTTGAGACCCAGTACTTC. The full variable domain, completed using reference TRBV7-9 and TRBJ2-5, is DTGVSQNPRHKITKRGQNVTFRCDPISEHNRLYWYRQTLGQGPEFLTYFQNEAQLEKSRLLSDRFSAERPKGSFSTLEIQRTEQGDSAMYLCASSLAGGAFETQYFGPGTRLLVL.

This clone was seen only once. This chain links TRBV28 with TRBJ1-1; TRBD1 might be the D (6 bases). This CDR3 is 14 amino acids long. From germline, CDR1 is MDHEN and CDR2 SYDVKM. The V and J ends lost 6 bases and 4 bases respectively, with 15 bases between them. CDR3 region: CASRPGTMGTEAFF. The DNA of the CDR3 is TGTGCCAGCAGACCAGGGACAATGGGCACTGAAGCTTTCTTT. Full variable domain (remainder filled in from reference TRBV28 and TRBJ1-1): DVKVTQSSRYLVKRTGEKVFLECVQDMDHENMFWYRQDPGLGLRLIYFSYDVKMKEKGDIPEGYSVSREKKERFSLILESASTNQTSMYLCASRPGTMGTEAFFGQGTRLTVV.

This rearrangement joins TRBV5-4 to TRBJ2-7; maybe TRBD1 (6 bases). Trimming removed 3 bases from V and 2 bases from J, with 18 bases in between. Germline V gene sequence: CDR1 SGHNT, CDR2 YYREEE (reference sequence). This CDR3 contains 16 residues. The CDR3: CASSSATGQLTYEQYF. The CDR3 DNA sequence: TGTGCCAGCAGCTCAGCCACAGGACAGCTCACCTACGAGCAGTACTTC. The entire variable domain, with the rest obtained from reference TRBV5-4 and TRBJ2-7, is as follows: ETGVTQSPTHLIKTRGQQVTLRCSSQSGHNTVSWYQQALGQGPQFIFQYYREEENGRGNFPPRFSGLQFPNYSSELNVNALELDDSALYLCASSSATGQLTYEQYFGPGTRLTVT.

The chain uses TRBV6-5 and TRBJ1-1, with 7 bases that match TRBD1. J gave up 3 bases and V 7 bases, and 8 bases lay outside the gene matches. The CDR3 has 14 amino acids. The germline CDR1 and CDR2 sequences are MNHEY and SVGAGI. This chain's CDR3 is CASTRGFADTEAFF. CDR3 nucleotides: TGTGCCAGCACCAGGGGGTTCGCGGACACTGAAGCTTTCTTT.

The chain links TRBV6-6 to TRBJ2-1; TRBD2 is a possible D gene (5 bases). The CDR3 totals 14 residues. Trimming left V 0 bases short and J 7 bases short, with 10 bases between. Germline CDR1 MNHNY, CDR2 SVGAGI (reference sequence). The CDR3 here is CASSYSEGYNEQFF. The CDR3 bases are TGTGCCAGCAGTTACTCTGAGGGATATAATGAGCAGTTCTTC.

The gene calls are TRBV30 and TRBJ1-5; possible D gene TRBD1, 6 bases. Trimming cost V 6 bases and J 3 bases, with 18 bases left between them. This CDR3 is built from 15 residues. The germline gives CDR1 GTSNPN, CDR2 SVGIG (reference sequence). The DNA for the CDR3 is TGTGCCTGCGCGGCGGCGGGGGGCCCCAATCAGCCCCAGCATTTT. This encodes CACAAAGGPNQPQHF.

This chain joins TRBV18 and TRBJ2-5; D is perhaps TRBD1 or TRBD2 (5 bases each). V was pared by 2 bases and J by 5 bases, with 12 bases between. Germline V CDR1 and CDR2: KGHSH, LQKENI. The CDR3 spans 14 residues. The CDR3 sequence is CASSPGTPVETQYF. CDR3 DNA sequence: TGTGCCAGCTCACCAGGGACCCCGGTGGAGACCCAGTACTTC.

V usage is TRBV7-2 and J usage is TRBJ2-1, with 9 bases lining up with TRBD2. With V trimmed by 5 bases and J by 6 bases, 8 bases remained unmatched. Germline values: CDR1 SGHTA, CDR2 FQGNSA. The CDR3 totals 15 residues. CDR3 in amino acids: CASSQTSGNANEQFF. The DNA for the CDR3 is TGTGCCAGCAGCCAGACTAGCGGAAACGCCAATGAGCAGTTCTTC.

This clone was recorded only once. The chain employs TRBV2 and TRBJ1-1; 7 bases agree with TRBD1. Germline V CDR1 and CDR2: SNHLY, FYNNEI. This CDR3 is 15 amino acids long. The J segment lost 1 base and the V segment lost 5 bases, leaving 7 bases of the junction unmatched. The CDR3 loop reads CASSHDRQGNTEAFF. In nucleotides, the CDR3 is TGTGCCAGCAGTCATGATCGACAGGGGAACACTGAAGCTTTCTTT. The whole variable domain, filled in from reference TRBV2 and TRBJ1-1, reads EPEVTQTPSHQVTQMGQEVILRCVPISNHLYFYWYRQILGQKVEFLVSFYNNEISEKSEIFDDQFSVERPDGSNFTLKIRSTKLEDSAMYFCASSHDRQGNTEAFFGQGTRLTVV.

This chain links TRBV5-1 with TRBJ2-3; 7 positions agree with TRBD1. The germline V gene encodes CDR1 SGHRS and CDR2 YFSETQ. This CDR3 contains 14 residues. The ends lost 4 bases at V and 2 bases at J; junction bases unmatched: 4. The chain's CDR3 is CASSAGQATDTQYF. CDR3 DNA: TGCGCCAGCAGCGCTGGACAGGCCACAGATACGCAGTATTTT.

This clone was recorded only once. The rearrangement uses TRBV19 and TRBJ2-1, with TRBD2 matching 9 bases. Germline CDR1 reads LNHDA; CDR2 reads SQIVND (reference sequence). V shed 6 bases and J 2 bases; nucleotides not matched to a gene: 5. The CDR3 totals 15 residues. This CDR3 is CASSMRGGTYNEQFF. The CDR3 DNA reads TGTGCCAGTAGCATGCGGGGGGGAACCTACAATGAGCAGTTCTTC.

This clone came up a few times. The J gene is TRBJ2-7, the V gene TRBV5-4, with D hard to call. V was trimmed by 5 bases and J by 4 bases, leaving 7 bases between them. The CDR3 totals 11 residues. Germline CDR1 reads SGHNT; CDR2 reads YYREEE (reference sequence). Here the CDR3 DNA reads TGTGCCAGCAGTTACGAGTACGAGCAGTACTTC. As protein: CASSYEYEQYF.

CDR3 region: CASSYSGEKLFF. The CDR3 DNA follows: TGTGCCAGCAGTTACTCGGGTGAAAAACTGTTTTTT. The chain links TRBV6-6 to TRBJ1-4; D is undetermined. Germline values: CDR1 MNHNY, CDR2 SVGAGI (reference sequence). The V gene lost 0 bases and the J gene lost 7 bases, with 3 bases spanning the gap. The CDR3 covers 12 residues.

The DNA for the CDR3 is TGTGCCAGCAGTCGGAGGACAGGGGATGATACGCAGTATTTT. It codes for CASSRRTGDDTQYF. The chain couples TRBV27 to TRBJ2-3; 9 bases agree with TRBD1. The CDR3 totals 14 residues. The germline V gene encodes CDR1 MNHEY and CDR2 SMNVEV (reference sequence). The V segment lost 5 bases and the J segment 6 bases; nucleotides outside the gene matches: 6.